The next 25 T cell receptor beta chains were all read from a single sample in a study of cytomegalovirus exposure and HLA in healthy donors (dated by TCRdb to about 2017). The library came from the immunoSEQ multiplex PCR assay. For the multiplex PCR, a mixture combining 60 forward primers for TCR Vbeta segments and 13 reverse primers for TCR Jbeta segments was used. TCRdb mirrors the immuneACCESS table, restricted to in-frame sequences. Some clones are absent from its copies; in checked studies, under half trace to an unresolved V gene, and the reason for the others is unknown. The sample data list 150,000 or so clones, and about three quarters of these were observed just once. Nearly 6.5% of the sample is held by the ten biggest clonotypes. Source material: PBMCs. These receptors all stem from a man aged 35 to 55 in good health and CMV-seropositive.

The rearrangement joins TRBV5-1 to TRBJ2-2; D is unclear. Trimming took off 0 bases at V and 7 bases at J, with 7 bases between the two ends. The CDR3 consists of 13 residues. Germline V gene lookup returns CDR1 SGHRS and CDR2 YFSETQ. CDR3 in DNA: TGCGCCAGCAGCTTGGAGCCTAACGGGGAGCTGTTTTTT. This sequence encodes CASSLEPNGELFF.

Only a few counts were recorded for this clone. CDR3 bases: TGTGCCAGCAGAGATACAGGGTGGCCCGCCGGGGAGCTGTTTTTT. Encoded protein: CASRDTGWPAGELFF. This chain joins TRBV6-1 and TRBJ2-2; D perhaps matches TRBD1 (6 bases). Looked up from germline, CDR1 is MNHNS and CDR2 is SASEGT. V lost 6 bases to trimming and J lost 6 bases, with 17 bases between them. CDR3 length: 15 amino acids.

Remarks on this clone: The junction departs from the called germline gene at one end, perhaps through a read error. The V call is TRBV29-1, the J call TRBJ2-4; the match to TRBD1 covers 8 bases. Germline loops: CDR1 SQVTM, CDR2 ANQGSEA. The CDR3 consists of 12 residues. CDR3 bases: TGCAGCGGGGGACAGGAATTAAACAGTCAGTACTTC. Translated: CSGGQELNSQYF. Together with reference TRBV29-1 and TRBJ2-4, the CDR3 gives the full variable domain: SAVISQKPSRDICQRGTSLTIQCQVDSQVTMMFWYRQQPGQSLTLIATANQGSEATYESGFVIDKFPISRPNLTFSTLTVSNMSPEDSSIYLCSGGQELNSQYFGAGTRLSVL.

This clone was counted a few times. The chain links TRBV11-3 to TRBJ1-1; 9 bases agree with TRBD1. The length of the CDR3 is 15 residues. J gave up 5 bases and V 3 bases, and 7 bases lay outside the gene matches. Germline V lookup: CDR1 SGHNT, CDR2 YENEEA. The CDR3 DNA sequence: TGTGCCAGCAGCTTTGGGGGACAGGGTTATACTGAAGCTTTCTTT. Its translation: CASSFGGQGYTEAFF.

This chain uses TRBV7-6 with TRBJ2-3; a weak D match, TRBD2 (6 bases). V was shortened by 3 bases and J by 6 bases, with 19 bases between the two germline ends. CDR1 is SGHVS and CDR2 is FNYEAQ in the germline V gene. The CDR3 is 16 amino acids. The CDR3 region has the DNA TGTGCCAGCAGCTTCATCAGCGGGTTACTTTCGGATACGCAGTATTTT. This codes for CASSFISGLLSDTQYF.

CDR3 sequence (DNA): TGTGCCAGCAGCGGGGGTAGAGAAGAGACCCAGTACTTC. Amino acid sequence: CASSGGREETQYF. This chain connects TRBV2 to TRBJ2-5; the D gene is possibly TRBD2 (6 bases). The CDR3 has 13 amino acids. The germline CDR1 and CDR2 sequences are SNHLY and FYNNEI. V was cut by 6 bases and J by 3 bases, with 11 bases left in between.

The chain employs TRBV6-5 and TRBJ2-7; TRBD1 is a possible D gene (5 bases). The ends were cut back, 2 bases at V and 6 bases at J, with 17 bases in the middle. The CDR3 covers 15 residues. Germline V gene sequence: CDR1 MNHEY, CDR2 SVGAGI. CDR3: CASSYGAEPPGEQYF. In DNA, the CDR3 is TGTGCCAGCAGTTACGGGGCGGAGCCCCCGGGCGAGCAGTACTTC.

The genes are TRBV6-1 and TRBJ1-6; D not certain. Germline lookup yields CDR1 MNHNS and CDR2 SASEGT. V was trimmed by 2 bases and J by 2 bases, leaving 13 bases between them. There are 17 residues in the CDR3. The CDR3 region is CASSERLAGTYNSPLHF. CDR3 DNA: TGTGCCAGCAGTGAAAGATTAGCGGGGACCTATAATTCACCCCTCCACTTT.

The chain's CDR3 is CASGATSRGSFGEQFF. The CDR3 DNA is TGTGCTAGTGGTGCCACTAGCAGAGGGAGTTTTGGTGAGCAGTTCTTC. V is TRBV12-5 and J is TRBJ2-1; D may be TRBD2 (6 bases). This CDR3 spans 16 amino acids. V was shortened by 5 bases and J by 9 bases, with 23 bases between the two germline ends. Germline loops: CDR1 LGHNT, CDR2 FRNRAP.

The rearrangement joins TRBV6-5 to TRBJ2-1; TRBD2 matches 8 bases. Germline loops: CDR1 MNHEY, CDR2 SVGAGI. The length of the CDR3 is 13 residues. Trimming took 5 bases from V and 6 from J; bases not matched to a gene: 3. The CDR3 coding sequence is TGTGCCAGCAGTCCGGGAGGGTCCAATGAGCAGTTCTTC. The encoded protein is CASSPGGSNEQFF.

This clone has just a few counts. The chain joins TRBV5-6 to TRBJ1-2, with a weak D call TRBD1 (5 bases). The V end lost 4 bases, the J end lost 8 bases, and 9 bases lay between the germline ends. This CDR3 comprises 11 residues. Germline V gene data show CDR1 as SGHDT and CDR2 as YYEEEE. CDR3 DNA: TGTGCCAGCAGCCAGGGCCGGGGCTACACCTTC. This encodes CASSQGRGYTF.

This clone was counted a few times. CDR3 region: CASSSRTGNQYF. CDR3 DNA sequence: TGTGCCAGCAGCTCAAGGACAGGCAATCAGTACTTC. The chain employs TRBV7-8 and TRBJ2-4; 7 bases are shared with TRBD1. CDR1 SGHVS and CDR2 FQNEAQ come from the germline V gene. V trimming: 4 bases; J trimming: 12 bases; junction bases outside the gene matches: 6. This CDR3 spans 12 amino acids.

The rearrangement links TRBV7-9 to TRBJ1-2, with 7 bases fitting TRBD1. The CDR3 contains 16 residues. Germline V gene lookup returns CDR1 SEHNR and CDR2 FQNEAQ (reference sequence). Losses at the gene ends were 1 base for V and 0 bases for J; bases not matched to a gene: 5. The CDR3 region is CASSLGQGLANYGYTF. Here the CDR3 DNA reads TGTGCCAGCAGCTTAGGACAGGGCCTTGCTAACTATGGCTACACCTTC.

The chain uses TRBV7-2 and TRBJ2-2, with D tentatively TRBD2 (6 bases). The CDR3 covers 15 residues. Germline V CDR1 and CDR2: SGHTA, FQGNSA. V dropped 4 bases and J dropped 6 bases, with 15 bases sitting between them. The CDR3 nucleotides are TGTGCCAGCAGCTCATCTGTGCGGGGCTCCGGGGAGCTGTTTTTT. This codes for CASSSSVRGSGELFF.

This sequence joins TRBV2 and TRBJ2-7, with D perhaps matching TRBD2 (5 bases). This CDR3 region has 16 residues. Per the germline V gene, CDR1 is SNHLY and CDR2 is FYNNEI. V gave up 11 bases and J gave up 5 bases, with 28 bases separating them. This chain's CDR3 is CASAWTLRDGLHEQYF. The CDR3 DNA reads TGTGCCTCAGCGTGGACGCTCCGAGATGGACTCCACGAGCAGTACTTC.

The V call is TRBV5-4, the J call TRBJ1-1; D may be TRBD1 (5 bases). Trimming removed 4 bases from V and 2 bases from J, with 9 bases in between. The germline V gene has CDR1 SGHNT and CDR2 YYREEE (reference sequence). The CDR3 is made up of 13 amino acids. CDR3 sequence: CASSPGGNTEAFF. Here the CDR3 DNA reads TGTGCCAGCAGCCCCGGGGGTAACACTGAAGCTTTCTTT.

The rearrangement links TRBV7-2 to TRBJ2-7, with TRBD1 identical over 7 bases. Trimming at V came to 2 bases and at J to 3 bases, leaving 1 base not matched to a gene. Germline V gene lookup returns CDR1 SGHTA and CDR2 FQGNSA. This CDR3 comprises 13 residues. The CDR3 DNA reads TGTGCCAGCAGCTTAAGGGGGCGCTACGAGCAGTACTTC. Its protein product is CASSLRGRYEQYF.

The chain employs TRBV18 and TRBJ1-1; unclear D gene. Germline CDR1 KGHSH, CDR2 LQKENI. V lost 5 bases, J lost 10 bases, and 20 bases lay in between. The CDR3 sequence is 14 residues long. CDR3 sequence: CASSARPVGQSAFF. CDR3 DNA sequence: TGTGCCAGCTCAGCCCGGCCCGTTGGGCAGTCAGCTTTCTTT.

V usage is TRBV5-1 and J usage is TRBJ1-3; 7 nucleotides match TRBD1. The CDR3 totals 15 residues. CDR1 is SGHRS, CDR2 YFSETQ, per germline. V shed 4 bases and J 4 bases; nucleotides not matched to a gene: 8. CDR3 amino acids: CASSLLTGTGNTIYF. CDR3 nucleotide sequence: TGCGCCAGCAGCCTGTTGACAGGGACAGGAAACACCATATATTTT. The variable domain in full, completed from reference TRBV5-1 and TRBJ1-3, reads KAGVTQTPRYLIKTRGQQVTLSCSPISGHRSVSWYQQTPGQGLQFLFEYFSETQRNKGNFPGRFSGRQFSNSRSEMNVSTLELGDSALYLCASSLLTGTGNTIYFGEGSWLTVV.

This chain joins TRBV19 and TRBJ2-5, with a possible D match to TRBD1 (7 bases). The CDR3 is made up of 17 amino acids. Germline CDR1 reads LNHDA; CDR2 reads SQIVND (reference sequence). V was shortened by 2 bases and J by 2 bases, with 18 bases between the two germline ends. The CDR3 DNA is TGTGCCAGTAGTATAATAAGGGCAGGGGGGAGGCAAGAGACCCAGTACTTC. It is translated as CASSIIRAGGRQETQYF. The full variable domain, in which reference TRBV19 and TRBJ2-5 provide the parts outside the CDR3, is DGGITQSPKYLFRKEGQNVTLSCEQNLNHDAMYWYRQDPGQGLRLIYYSQIVNDFQKGDIAEGYSVSREKKESFPLTVTSAQKNPTAFYLCASSIIRAGGRQETQYFGPGTRLLVL.

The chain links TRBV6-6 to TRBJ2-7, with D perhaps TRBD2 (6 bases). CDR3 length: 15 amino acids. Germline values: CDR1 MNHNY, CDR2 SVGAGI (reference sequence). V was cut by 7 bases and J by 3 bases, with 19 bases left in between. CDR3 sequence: CASTPRAGIVYEQYF. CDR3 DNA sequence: TGTGCCAGCACCCCACGGGCGGGGATCGTCTACGAGCAGTACTTC.

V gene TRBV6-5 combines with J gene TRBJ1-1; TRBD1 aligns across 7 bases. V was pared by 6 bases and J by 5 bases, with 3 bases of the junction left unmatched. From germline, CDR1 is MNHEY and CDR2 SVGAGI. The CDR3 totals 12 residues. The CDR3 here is CASRTGLTEAFF. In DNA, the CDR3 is TGTGCCAGCAGGACAGGGTTGACTGAAGCTTTCTTT.

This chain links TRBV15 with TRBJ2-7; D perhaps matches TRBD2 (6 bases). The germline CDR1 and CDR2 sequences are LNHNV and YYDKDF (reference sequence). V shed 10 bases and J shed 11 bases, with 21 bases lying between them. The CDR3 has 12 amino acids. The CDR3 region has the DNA TGTGCCATAGGGAGACTAGGAGGTAGCAAGTACTTC. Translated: CAIGRLGGSKYF.

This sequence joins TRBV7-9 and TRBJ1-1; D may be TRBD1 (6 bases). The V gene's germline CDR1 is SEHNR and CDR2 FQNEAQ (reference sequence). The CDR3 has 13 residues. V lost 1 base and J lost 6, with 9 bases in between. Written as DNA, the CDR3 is TGTGCCAGCAGCTTAGAGGGGGGGTCTGAAGCTTTCTTT. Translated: CASSLEGGSEAFF.

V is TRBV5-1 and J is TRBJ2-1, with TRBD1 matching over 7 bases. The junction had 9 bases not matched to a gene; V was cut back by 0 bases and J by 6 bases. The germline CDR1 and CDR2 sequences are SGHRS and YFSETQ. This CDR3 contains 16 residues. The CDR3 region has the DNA TGCGCCAGCAGCTTGGCCGACAGGGTTGGAGGCAATGAGCAGTTCTTC. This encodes CASSLADRVGGNEQFF.